The following is a T cell receptor (beta chain) sequence with its context. Its antigen is not yet known. Sequencing ends 3 residues short of the CDR3 end; the germline J gene provides the rest. This record comes from a study of T cells in women clearing cervical HPV infection (dated by TCRdb to between 2017 and 2018). General notes on the study: Cases were roughly 23 women with histologically confirmed HPV16-related CIN3 or worse, including a couple of invasive cancers. In the parent cohort, some 11,000 women aged 18 or older were enrolled in Guanacaste, Costa Rica, during about 1992 to 1994 and then followed for under nine years. The controls were over 20 women whose single incident HPV16 infection cleared within 12 months with no development of precancer or cancer. Five blinded duplicates per group were added as quality controls, so that approximately 60 samples were obtained: around 50 participants and 10 replicates. The exploratory proof-of-principle case-control study was nested within the Guanacaste HPV Natural History Study in Costa Rica and compared TCR repertoires across cervical HPV16 outcomes. Among cases, blood sampling came a median of approximately 150 days after lesion detection, with an interquartile range of roughly 90 to 230 days. Cases and controls were matched on year of sample collection and on age within five years. Case blood was taken at the visit when the lesion was first identified, whereas control blood was taken when infection was no longer detected. Median age was 34 years in cases versus roughly 40 in controls, and baseline characteristics did not differ significantly. Since HLA typing was available for only a few women, HLA type could not be ruled out as a confounder.

Taken from cysteine to phenylalanine, the CDR3 has 14 residues. Shown are 33 bases from within the CDR3, in frame from base 1. Between the V and J ends, shortened by 1 base and 7 bases respectively, the junction contains 10 bases. The germline V gene specifies SGHTA as CDR1 and FQGTGA as CDR2. Every participant had a single incident cervical HPV16 infection, and prevalent HPV16 infections were excluded. Cervical HPV DNA was detected by MY09/MY11 PCR and genotyped by dot-blot hybridization. Roughly 16 mL of heparinized blood were centrifuged, and the buffy coat was split into aliquots, frozen at -30 degrees C, and then kept at -80 degrees C. QIAGEN kits were used to extract genomic DNA from buffy coat specimens. Using the immunoSEQ assay, multiplex PCR amplified TCR beta CDR3 regions from an average of approximately 1,200 ng of genomic DNA per sample. To correct primer bias, the assay used a complete synthetic TCR repertoire to set an amplification baseline. The amplicons were sequenced on the Illumina platform. Per the authors' processing: Sequence errors were corrected by clustering with frequency ratios and a modified nearest-neighbor algorithm, and the sequences were then analyzed in the immunoSEQ Analyzer using IMGT gene definitions. At each rarefaction depth, TCR richness and evenness were averaged across 20 rarefaction repeats, and any sample with fewer sequences than the depth was left out. Relative abundances of V, D and J genes were compared between groups using Wilcoxon rank sum tests, with FDR correction applied. An intraclass correlation of 95% to 97% for TCR richness and an average of roughly 76% across 65 or so gene segments were obtained from the blinded duplicates. TCRdb limited this immuneACCESS table to in-frame rearrangements with V and J called. A share of clones is missing; checked studies link under half to unresolved V genes, and the rest is unexplained. The D gene and trimming were derived from the DNA, and the V and J assignments and clone size from that table. The table for this sample lists 30,000 to 45,000 clones. The biggest ten clones account for 1.7% of the sample.

Overall results and qualifications from the work: Cases were distinguished from controls with an estimated AUC of around 0.85 by random forest classifiers combining richness and V gene abundances. Because the number of T cells in each sample was unknown, differences in richness could reflect differing T-cell content rather than repertoire biology. Because of the cross-sectional design, the study could not determine whether the associations came before infection or resulted from infection, and neither effector/memory subsets nor HPV-specific T cells were isolated. Cases had lower TRBV6-7 relative abundance than controls (0.11% versus 0.16%; Bonferroni P = 0.0008). Across sequencing depths, CIN3+ cases showed significantly higher TCR repertoire richness than controls, but evenness did not differ between the groups.

This TCR came from a woman aged 18-70 years with a cervical HPV16 infection that either progressed to CIN3+ or cleared (not recorded which). The sample comprised blood buffy coat. The rearranged chain carries TRBV7-3 and TRBJ2-2; a tentative D call is TRBD1 (5 bases match). This receptor carries the CDR3 CASSLNRLGGELFF. The DNA read from the CDR3 is TGTGCCAGCAGCTTAAACAGGCTGGGCGGGGAG.